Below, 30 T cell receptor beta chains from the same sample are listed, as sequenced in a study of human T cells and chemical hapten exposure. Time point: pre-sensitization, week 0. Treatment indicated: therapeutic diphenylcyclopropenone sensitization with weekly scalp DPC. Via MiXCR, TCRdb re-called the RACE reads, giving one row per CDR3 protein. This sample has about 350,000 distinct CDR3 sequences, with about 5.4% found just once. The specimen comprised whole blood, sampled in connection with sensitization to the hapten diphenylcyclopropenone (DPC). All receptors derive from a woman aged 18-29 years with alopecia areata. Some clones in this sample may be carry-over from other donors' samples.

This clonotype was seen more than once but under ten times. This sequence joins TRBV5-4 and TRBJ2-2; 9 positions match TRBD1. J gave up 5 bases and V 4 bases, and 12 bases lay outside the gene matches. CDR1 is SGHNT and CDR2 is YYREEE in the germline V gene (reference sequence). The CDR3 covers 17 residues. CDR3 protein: CASSPTPQGAQTGELFF. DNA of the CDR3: TGTGCCAGCAGCCCCACCCCACAGGGGGCGCAAACCGGGGAGCTGTTTTTT.

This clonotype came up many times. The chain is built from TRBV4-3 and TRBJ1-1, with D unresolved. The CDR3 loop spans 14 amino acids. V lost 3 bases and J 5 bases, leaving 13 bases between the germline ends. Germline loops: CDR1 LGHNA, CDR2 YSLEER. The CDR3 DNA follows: TGCGCCAGCAGCCAGGGATACCTGGAAACTGAAGCTTTCTTT. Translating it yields CASSQGYLETEAFF.

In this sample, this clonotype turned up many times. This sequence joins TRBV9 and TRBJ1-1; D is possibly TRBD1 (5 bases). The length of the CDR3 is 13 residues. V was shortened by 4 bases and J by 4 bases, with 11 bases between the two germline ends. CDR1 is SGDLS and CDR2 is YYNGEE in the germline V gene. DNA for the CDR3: TGTGCCAGCAGCCCAAGTAGGGGCACTGAAGCTTTCTTT. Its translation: CASSPSRGTEAFF.

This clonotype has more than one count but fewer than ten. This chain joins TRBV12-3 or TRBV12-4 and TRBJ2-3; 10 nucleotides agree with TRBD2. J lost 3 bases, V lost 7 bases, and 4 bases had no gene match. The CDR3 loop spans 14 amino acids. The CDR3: CASKSSGGTDTQYF. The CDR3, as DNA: TGTGCCAGCAAGTCTAGCGGGGGAACAGATACGCAGTATTTT.

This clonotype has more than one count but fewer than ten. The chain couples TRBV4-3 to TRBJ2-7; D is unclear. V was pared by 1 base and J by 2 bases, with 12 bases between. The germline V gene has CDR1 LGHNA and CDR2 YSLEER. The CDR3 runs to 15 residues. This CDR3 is CASSQVWGPTYEQYF. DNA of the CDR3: TGCGCCAGCAGCCAAGTCTGGGGTCCAACCTACGAGCAGTACTTC.

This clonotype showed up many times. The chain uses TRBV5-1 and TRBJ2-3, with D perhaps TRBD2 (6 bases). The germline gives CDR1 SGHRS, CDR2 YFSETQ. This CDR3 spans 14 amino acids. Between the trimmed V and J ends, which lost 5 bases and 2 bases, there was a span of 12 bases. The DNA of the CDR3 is TGCGCCAGCAGTCGCGGGGAGATCACAGATACGCAGTATTTT. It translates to CASSRGEITDTQYF.

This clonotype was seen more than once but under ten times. For the CDR3, the DNA is TGTGCCAGCAGCTACGTGGGACAGGGGAGCACAGATACGCAGTATTTT. The encoded protein is CASSYVGQGSTDTQYF. The chain employs TRBV6-5 and TRBJ2-3, with 10 positions matching TRBD1. The trim removed 6 bases at V and 0 bases at J, leaving 6 bases unmatched. The CDR3 extends over 16 amino acids. Germline values: CDR1 MNHEY, CDR2 SVGAGI.

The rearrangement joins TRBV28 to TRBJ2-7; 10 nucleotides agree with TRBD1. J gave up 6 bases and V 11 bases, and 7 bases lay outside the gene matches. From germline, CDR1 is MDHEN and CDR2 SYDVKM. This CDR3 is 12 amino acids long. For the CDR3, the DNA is TGTGCCTCACGACAGGGGGCTTCCGAGCAGTACTTC. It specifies CASRQGASEQYF.

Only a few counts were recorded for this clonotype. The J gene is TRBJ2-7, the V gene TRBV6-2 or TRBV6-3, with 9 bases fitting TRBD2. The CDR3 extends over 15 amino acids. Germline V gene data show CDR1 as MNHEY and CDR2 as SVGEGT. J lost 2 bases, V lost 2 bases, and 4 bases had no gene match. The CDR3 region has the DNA TGTGCCAGCAGTTACGGCGGGGGGGAAACCTACGAGCAGTACTTC. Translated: CASSYGGGETYEQYF.

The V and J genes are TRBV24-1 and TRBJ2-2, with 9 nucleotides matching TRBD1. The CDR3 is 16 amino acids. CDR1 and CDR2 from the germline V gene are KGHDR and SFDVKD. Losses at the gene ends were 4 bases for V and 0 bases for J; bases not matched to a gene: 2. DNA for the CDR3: TGTGCCACCAGTGACACAGGGGGCGCGAACACCGGGGAGCTGTTTTTT. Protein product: CATSDTGGANTGELFF.

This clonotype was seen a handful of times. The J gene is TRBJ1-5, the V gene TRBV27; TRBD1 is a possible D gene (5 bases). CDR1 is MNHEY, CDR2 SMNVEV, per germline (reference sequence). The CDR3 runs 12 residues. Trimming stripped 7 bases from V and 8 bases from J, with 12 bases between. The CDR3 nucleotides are TGTGCCAGCAAGTTTCAGGGAGAGCCCCAGCATTTT. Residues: CASKFQGEPQHF.

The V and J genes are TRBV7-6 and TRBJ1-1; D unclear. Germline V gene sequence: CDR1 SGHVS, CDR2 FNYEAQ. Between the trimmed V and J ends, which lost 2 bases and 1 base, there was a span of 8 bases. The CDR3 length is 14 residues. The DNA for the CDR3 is TGTGCCAGCAGCTTAAATCCGGGGAACACTGAAGCTTTCTTT. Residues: CASSLNPGNTEAFF.

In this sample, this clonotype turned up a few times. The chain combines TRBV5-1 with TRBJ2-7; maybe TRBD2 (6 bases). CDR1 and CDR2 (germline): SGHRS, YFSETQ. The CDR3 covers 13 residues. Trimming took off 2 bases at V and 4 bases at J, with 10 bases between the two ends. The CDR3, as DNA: TGCGCCAGCAGCTTTATTGGGGGGTACGAGCAGTACTTC. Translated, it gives CASSFIGGYEQYF.

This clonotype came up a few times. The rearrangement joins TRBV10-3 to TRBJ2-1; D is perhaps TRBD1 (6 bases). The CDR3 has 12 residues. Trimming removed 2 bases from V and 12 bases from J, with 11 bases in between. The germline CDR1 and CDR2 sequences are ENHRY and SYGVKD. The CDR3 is CAISEPQGRQFF. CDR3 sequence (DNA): TGTGCCATCAGTGAGCCCCAGGGGAGGCAGTTCTTC.

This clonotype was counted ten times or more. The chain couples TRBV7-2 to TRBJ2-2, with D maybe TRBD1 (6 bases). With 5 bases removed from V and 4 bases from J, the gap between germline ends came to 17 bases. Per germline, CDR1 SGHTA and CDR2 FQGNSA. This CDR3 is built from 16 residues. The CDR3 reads CASSPRPQGSTGELFF. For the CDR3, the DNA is TGTGCCAGCAGCCCCAGGCCGCAGGGGAGCACCGGGGAGCTGTTTTTT. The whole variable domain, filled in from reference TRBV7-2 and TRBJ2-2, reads GAGVSQSPSNKVTEKGKDVELRCDPISGHTALYWYRQSLGQGLEFLIYFQGNSAPDKSGLPSDRFSAERTGGSVSTLTIQRTQQEDSAVYLCASSPRPQGSTGELFFGEGSRLTVL.

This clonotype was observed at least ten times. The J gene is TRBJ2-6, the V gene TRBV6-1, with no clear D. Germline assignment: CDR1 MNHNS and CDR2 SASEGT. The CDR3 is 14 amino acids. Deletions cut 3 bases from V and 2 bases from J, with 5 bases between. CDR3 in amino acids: CASSDRTGANVLTF. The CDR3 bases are TGTGCCAGCAGTGACAGGACTGGGGCCAACGTCCTGACTTTC.

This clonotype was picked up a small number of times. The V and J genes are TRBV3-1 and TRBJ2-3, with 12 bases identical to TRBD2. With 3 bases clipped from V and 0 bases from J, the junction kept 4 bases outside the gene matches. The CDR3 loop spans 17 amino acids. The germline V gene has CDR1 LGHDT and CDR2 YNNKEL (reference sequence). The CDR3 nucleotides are TGTGCCAGCAGCCACGGACTAGCGGGGTCTAGCACAGATACGCAGTATTTT. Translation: CASSHGLAGSSTDTQYF.

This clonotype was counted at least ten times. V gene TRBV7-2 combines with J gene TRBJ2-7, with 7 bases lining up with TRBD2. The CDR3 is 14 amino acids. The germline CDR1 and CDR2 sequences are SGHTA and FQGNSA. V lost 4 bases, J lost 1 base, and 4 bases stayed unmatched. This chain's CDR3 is CASSSTGGSYEQYF. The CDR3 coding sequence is TGTGCCAGCAGCTCCACGGGAGGATCCTACGAGCAGTACTTC.

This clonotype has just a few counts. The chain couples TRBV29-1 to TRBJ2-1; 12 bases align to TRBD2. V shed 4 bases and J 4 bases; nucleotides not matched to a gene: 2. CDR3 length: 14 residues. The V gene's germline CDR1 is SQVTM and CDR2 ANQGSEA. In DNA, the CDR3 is TGCAGCGTTGTACTAGCGGGGGGTTACAATGAGCAGTTCTTC. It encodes CSVVLAGGYNEQFF.

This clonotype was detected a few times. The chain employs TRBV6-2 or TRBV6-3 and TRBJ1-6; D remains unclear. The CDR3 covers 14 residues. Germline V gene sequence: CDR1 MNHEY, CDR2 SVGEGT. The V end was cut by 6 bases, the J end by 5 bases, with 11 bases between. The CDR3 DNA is TGTGCCAGCAGGTCCGGGTTCAATAATTCACCCCTCCACTTT. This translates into CASRSGFNNSPLHF.

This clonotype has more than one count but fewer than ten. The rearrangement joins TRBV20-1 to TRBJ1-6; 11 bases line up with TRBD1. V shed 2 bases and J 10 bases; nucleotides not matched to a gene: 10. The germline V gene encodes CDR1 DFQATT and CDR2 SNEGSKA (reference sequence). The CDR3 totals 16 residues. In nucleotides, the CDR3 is TGCAGTGCTAGATCGGATTCCGGGACAGGGGGATCACCCCTCCACTTT. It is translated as CSARSDSGTGGSPLHF.

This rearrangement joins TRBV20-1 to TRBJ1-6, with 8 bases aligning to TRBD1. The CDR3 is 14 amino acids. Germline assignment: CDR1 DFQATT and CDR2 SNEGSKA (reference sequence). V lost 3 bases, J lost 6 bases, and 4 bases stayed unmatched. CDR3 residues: CSASSDRGNSPLHF. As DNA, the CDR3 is TGCAGTGCTAGTAGTGACAGGGGTAATTCACCCCTCCACTTT.

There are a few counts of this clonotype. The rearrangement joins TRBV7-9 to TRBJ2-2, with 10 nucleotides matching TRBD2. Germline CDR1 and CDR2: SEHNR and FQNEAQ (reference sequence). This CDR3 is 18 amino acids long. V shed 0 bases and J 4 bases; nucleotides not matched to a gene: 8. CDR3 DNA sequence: TGTGCCAGCAGCTTAGCCCGGACTAGCGGCCGTATCACCGGGGAGCTGTTTTTT. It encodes CASSLARTSGRITGELFF.

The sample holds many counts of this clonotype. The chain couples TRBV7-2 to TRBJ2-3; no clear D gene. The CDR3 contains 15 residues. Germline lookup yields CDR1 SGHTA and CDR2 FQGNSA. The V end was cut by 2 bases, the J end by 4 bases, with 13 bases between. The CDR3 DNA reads TGTGCCAGCAGCTTATTAATAGGCCCAGCAGATACGCAGTATTTT. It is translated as CASSLLIGPADTQYF.

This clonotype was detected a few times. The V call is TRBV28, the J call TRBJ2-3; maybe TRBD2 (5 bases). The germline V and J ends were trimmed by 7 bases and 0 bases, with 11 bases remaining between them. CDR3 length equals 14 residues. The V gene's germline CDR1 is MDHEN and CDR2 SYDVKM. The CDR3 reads CASTEPGSTDTQYF. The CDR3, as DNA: TGTGCCAGCACTGAACCGGGAAGCACAGATACGCAGTATTTT.

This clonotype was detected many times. In DNA, the CDR3 is TGTGCCAGCAGCCTATCGACCGACTATGGCTACACCTTC. Amino acid sequence: CASSLSTDYGYTF. The chain links TRBV3-1 to TRBJ1-2; the D is unclear. V dropped 4 bases and J dropped 3 bases, with 9 bases sitting between them. Germline V lookup: CDR1 LGHDT, CDR2 YNNKEL (reference sequence). This CDR3 has 13 amino acids.

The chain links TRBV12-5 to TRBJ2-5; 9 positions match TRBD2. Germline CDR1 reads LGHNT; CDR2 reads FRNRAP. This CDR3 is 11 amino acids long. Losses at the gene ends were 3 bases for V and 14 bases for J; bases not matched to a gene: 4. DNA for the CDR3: TGTGCTAGTGGTTTATCTAGCGGGGCCTACTTC. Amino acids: CASGLSSGAYF.

The CDR3 DNA reads TGTGCCAGCTCACCGGCCATGAGCGGAGCTAATGAAAAACTGTTTTTT. Translation: CASSPAMSGANEKLFF. V and J are TRBV18 and TRBJ1-4; D unclear. Per the germline V gene, CDR1 is KGHSH and CDR2 is LQKENI. Trimming removed 3 bases from V and 3 bases from J, with 14 bases in between. This CDR3 region has 16 residues.

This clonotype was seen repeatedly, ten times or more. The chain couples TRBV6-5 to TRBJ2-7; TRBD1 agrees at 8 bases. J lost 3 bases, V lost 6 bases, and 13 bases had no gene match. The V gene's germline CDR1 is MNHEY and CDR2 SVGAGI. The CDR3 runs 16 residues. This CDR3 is CASRLTGTGSYYEQYF. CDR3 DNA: TGTGCCAGCAGGCTAACCGGGACAGGTTCTTACTACGAGCAGTACTTC.

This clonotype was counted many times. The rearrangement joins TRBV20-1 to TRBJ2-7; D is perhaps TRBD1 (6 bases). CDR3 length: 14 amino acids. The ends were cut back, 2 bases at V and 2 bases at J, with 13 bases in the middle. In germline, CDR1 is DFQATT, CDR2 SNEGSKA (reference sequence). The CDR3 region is CSARRGTQTYEQYF. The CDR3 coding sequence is TGCAGTGCTAGAAGAGGGACACAGACCTACGAGCAGTACTTC.